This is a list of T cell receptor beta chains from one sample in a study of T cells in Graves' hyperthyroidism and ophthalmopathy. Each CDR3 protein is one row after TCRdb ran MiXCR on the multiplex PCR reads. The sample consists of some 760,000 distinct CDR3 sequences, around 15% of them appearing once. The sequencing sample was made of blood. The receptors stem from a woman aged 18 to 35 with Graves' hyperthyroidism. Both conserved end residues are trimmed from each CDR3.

CDR3aa: ATSPTGSYGYT
v_gene: TRBV24-1

CDR3aa: ASRPGKWAANTGELF
v_gene: TRBV11-2

CDR3aa: ASWTQAPFSSYNEQF
v_gene: TRBV6-1

CDR3aa: ASSPLAGAFETQY
v_gene: TRBV11-2

CDR3aa: ASSLVGPRSSYEQY
v_gene: TRBV7-8

CDR3aa: ASSFELAGDRTDTQY
v_gene: TRBV28

CDR3aa: ASTKWEVLKSTGELF
v_gene: TRBV7-3

CDR3aa: ASSQYSGRVYEQY
v_gene: TRBV3-1

CDR3aa: SVEGSTTHGYT
v_gene: TRBV29-1

CDR3aa: SARREEQY
v_gene: TRBV20-1

CDR3aa: ASSVGVARNDEQY
v_gene: TRBV9

CDR3aa: ASSLVVWGQDTEAF
v_gene: TRBV7-9

CDR3aa: ASSLRQGVPYEQY
v_gene: TRBV7-6

CDR3aa: ASRVDISGNTIY
v_gene: TRBV12-3/TRBV12-4

CDR3aa: ASSLDRPVRAKNIQY
v_gene: TRBV11-3

CDR3aa: ASIRGAGAEKLF
v_gene: TRBV6-1

CDR3aa: ASGIAGEKGEQY
v_gene: TRBV4-3

CDR3aa: ASSLGGATGELF
v_gene: TRBV7-3

CDR3aa: ASSHDPPLYNEQF
v_gene: TRBV28

CDR3aa: ASRKGTGGLAGDNEQF
v_gene: TRBV6-2/TRBV6-3

CDR3aa: ASSSTLNSYNEQF
v_gene: TRBV7-2

CDR3aa: ASSSDQGVGNSPLH
v_gene: TRBV2

CDR3aa: AGLKGGFKGTQY
v_gene: TRBV7-9

CDR3aa: ASSLDRDRGLDGYT
v_gene: TRBV13